This T cell receptor (beta chain) was sequenced in a study of OX40 agonist ivuxolimab in advanced cancers. Background for the entire study: Ivuxolimab, which targeted the costimulatory receptor OX40 (CD134), was an agonistic, fully human IgG2 monoclonal antibody. Prior anti-PD-1, anti-PD-L1 or anti-CTLA-4 therapy was permitted, and about two fifths of dose-escalation patients had received checkpoint inhibitors. The paper covers the monotherapy dose-escalation part of the phase I ivuxolimab trial, which included N ≈ 50 patients. Of the roughly 51 patients in dose escalation, 19 had hepatocellular carcinoma, some 15 had melanoma, 9 had renal cell carcinoma and 9 had head and neck cancer. Partial responses occurred in three dose-escalation patients: two with cutaneous melanoma and one with hepatocellular carcinoma. In the dose-escalation cohort, around four fifths of patients were male, and the mean age was approximately 55 years, with a range of roughly 23 to 85. Intravenous ivuxolimab was administered to patients every 2 weeks at six dose levels: 0.01, 0.1, 0.3, 1.5, 3 and 10 mg/kg. Peripheral TCRbeta sequencing aimed to test whether ivuxolimab altered TCR sequence diversity and caused clonal T-cell expansion. On the study overall, not on this receptor specifically: At doses of 0.1 to 3.0 mg/kg, clonal expansion of both CD4+ and CD8+ blood T cells was observed from baseline to week 6. In partial responders in the 0.1-3.0 mg/kg groups, normalized peripheral clonal expansion was found to be among the lowest, especially among CD8+ T cells. The antigen specificity of the peripheral T cells that underwent clonal expansion was not determined. After ivuxolimab, expanded clones were on average more numerous among CD8+ T cells than among CD4+ T cells. Low levels of normalized T-cell clonal expansion were also seen in some patients who did not respond.

Patients with autoimmune disease history or receiving systemic immunosuppression were excluded from the trial. In every dose cohort, peripheral blood was drawn for TCR sequencing at baseline, cycle 4 day 1, and cycle 7 day 1. Samples came from an open-label, multicenter, first-in-human phase I dose-escalation trial of ivuxolimab. Adults with locally advanced or metastatic melanoma, renal cell, hepatocellular, or head and neck squamous cell carcinoma were enrolled in the trial. Before TCR sequencing, CD4+ T cells and CD8+ T cells from peripheral blood were sorted into separate populations. Unmatched junction bases come to 3, with V trimmed by 5 bases and J by 3 bases. The CDR1 and CDR2 encoded by the germline V gene (reference sequence) are MNHNY and SVGAGI. The CDR3 has 14 amino acids, counting the end cysteine and phenylalanine. The only DNA kept is the CDR3, 42 bases in frame from the first base.

For sequencing of the TCRbeta CDR3 region, genomic DNA was extracted from the sorted cells. The immunoSEQ Assay was used for sequencing of TCRbeta CDR3 regions. The table was pulled from immuneACCESS by TCRdb, which kept in-frame rearrangements only. Such tables lose some clones; where checked, under half of the loss comes from unresolved V genes, and the rest has no known cause. This sample has about 51,000 clones in its table, and roughly 84% of those were observed once. Less than 4% of the sample goes to the ten largest clones. In this sample, this clone turned up once. What this receptor recognizes is not known. Base qualities are not recorded, but no much larger clone differs from it by a single base.

The rearranged chain carries TRBV6-6 and TRBJ1-3, with 8 bases matching TRBD1. This clonotype was sampled from an adult with an advanced solid tumor such as melanoma, head and neck, liver or kidney cancer. The material sequenced was CD4+ or CD8+ T cells sorted from blood, taken in a trial of the OX40 agonist ivuxolimab. The CDR3 loop reads CASSPGTGGNTIYF. The DNA is as follows: TGTGCCAGCAGTCCCGGGACAGGTGGAAACACCATATATTTT.